Given below is one TCR beta chain in context. Under the authors' procedure: It was from reference gene primer amplification that nucleated cell counts were estimated. TCRdb keeps only in-frame clones here, not all; method: immunoSEQ multiplex PCR. For V, J and clone size, that table is used; D and trimming come from the DNA. The table shows about 100,000 clones, with about 90% occurring only once. The data belong to a study of blood T cell repertoires in COVID-19. Study background: Both acute and convalescent COVID-19 samples were obtained from the United States, Italy and Spain. T cells, B-cell-depleted T cells, or PBMCs supplied cDNA or gDNA.

Trimming took 3 bases from V and 5 from J; bases not matched to a gene: 5. Germline CDR1 and CDR2: SGHRS and YFSETQ. This CDR3 is 15 amino acids long. The sequence came from a man younger than 45 in a cohort sampled during active COVID-19. The sequencing sample was made of peripheral blood. The gene calls are TRBV5-1 and TRBJ1-4; 9 nucleotides align to TRBD1. The CDR3 loop is CASSSGQGQNEKLFF. CDR3 DNA: TGCGCCAGCAGCTCGGGACAGGGCCAAAATGAAAAACTGTTTTTT.